The rows below give T cell receptor beta chains drawn from one sample of a study of T-cell reconstitution after alpha-beta-depleted transplantation in children. A single record per CDR3 protein comes from TCRdb applying MiXCR to the PCR reads. The profile covers 150,000 to 200,000 distinct CDR3 sequences, with roughly 6.3% appearing a single time and around 4.3% taken by the ten largest. Sequenced here: PBMCs, sampled before TCRalphabeta/CD19-depleted stem cell transplant. The receptors come from a girl under three years old with combined immunodeficiency, due to receive a stem cell transplant. The CDR3 runs from the conserved cysteine through the conserved F or W. A D gene is named only where the DNA matches it firmly. A row's size may be missing; if present it is once, few, many or a size class.

j_call,clone_size,v_call,d_call,cdr3_aa,cdr3_nt
TRBJ1-1,many,TRBV20-1,NA,CSAEERAVFRAFF,TGCAGTGCCGAAGAAAGGGCGGTTTTTCGGGCTTTCTTT
TRBJ2-7,many,TRBV29-1,NA,CSVEDYLFGQYF,TGCAGCGTTGAAGATTACCTCTTCGGGCAGTACTTC
TRBJ1-5,many,TRBV20-1,NA,CSAVQVYGNQPQHF,TGCAGTGCAGTTCAGGTTTACGGCAATCAGCCCCAGCATTTT
TRBJ2-2,many,TRBV29-1,TRBD2,CSEAGTSGFVNTGELFF,TGCAGCGAAGCCGGGACTAGCGGGTTCGTTAACACCGGGGAGCTGTTTTTT
TRBJ2-1,NA,TRBV9,NA,CASSIKVAGQAPYNEQFF,TGTGCCAGCAGCATCAAAGTAGCGGGACAGGCCCCCTACAATGAGCAGTTCTTC
TRBJ2-3,many,TRBV4-3,NA,CASSQDRVPDTQYF,TGCGCCAGCAGCCAAGATCGAGTCCCAGATACGCAGTATTTT
TRBJ2-1,many,TRBV2,TRBD2,CASSVAGGPYNEQFF,TGTGCCAGCAGCGTAGCGGGAGGGCCCTACAATGAGCAGTTCTTC
TRBJ2-3,few,TRBV30,TRBD2,CAWSGSAGGPDTQYF,TGTGCCTGGAGTGGGTCGGCGGGGGGCCCAGATACGCAGTATTTT
TRBJ1-2,many,TRBV3-1,TRBD1,CASSHADRDYGYTF,TGTGCCAGCAGCCACGCCGACAGGGATTATGGCTACACCTTC
TRBJ1-2,NA,TRBV29-1,NA,CSVIHRWDYGYTF,TGCAGCGTCATACACCGTTGGGACTATGGCTACACCTTC
TRBJ2-7,many,TRBV28,TRBD1,CASNPQGDYEQYF,TGTGCCAGCAACCCGCAGGGGGACTACGAGCAGTACTTC
TRBJ2-1,many,TRBV12-3/TRBV12-4,TRBD2,CASSPPGLGAPNEQFF,TGTGCCAGCAGTCCCCCTGGACTAGGAGCACCTAATGAGCAGTTCTTC
TRBJ2-7,few,TRBV7-8,TRBD2,CASSRLAGGIEQYF,TGTGCCAGCAGCCGACTAGCGGGAGGGATCGAGCAGTACTTC
TRBJ1-2,many,TRBV28,NA,CASSLGMDRGYTF,TGTGCCAGCAGTTTGGGCATGGACCGTGGCTACACCTTC
TRBJ2-5,few,TRBV9,NA,CASSAPSAAPRETQYF,TGTGCCAGCAGTGCCCCGTCCGCGGCCCCACGGGAGACCCAGTACTTC
TRBJ1-1,many,TRBV28,NA,CASNLGTGEAFF,NA
TRBJ1-2,NA,TRBV2,NA,CAICFLNRVAPSIYGYTF,TGTGCCATCTGTTTCCTAAACCGAGTGGCTCCCTCGATCTATGGCTACACCTTC
TRBJ1-2,few,TRBV7-2,NA,CASSFADILGLYGYTF,TGTGCCAGCAGCTTTGCGGATATCCTAGGACTCTATGGCTACACCTTC
TRBJ2-1,many,TRBV24-1,TRBD2,CATSDRKRGSSYNEQFF,TGTGCCACCAGTGATCGCAAGCGGGGCAGCTCCTACAATGAGCAGTTCTTC
TRBJ2-3,many,TRBV4-2,TRBD2,CASSQEGRTSGGSDTQYF,TGTGCCAGCAGCCAAGAAGGCCGGACTAGCGGGGGTTCAGATACGCAGTATTTT
TRBJ2-7,many,TRBV7-9,NA,CASTLRVGRDEQYF,TGTGCCAGCACCCTTAGGGTCGGCAGAGACGAGCAGTACTTC
TRBJ2-1,many,TRBV4-1,NA,CASSHDSGVSYNEQFF,TGCGCCAGCAGCCATGACTCGGGGGTCTCCTACAATGAGCAGTTCTTC
TRBJ2-1,many,TRBV6-6,TRBD2,CASSPLPSGEQFF,TGTGCCAGCAGCCCTCTCCCTAGCGGTGAGCAGTTCTTC
TRBJ2-5,many,TRBV29-1,NA,CSGTKGGFIEETQYF,TGCAGCGGTACTAAGGGGGGATTCATTGAAGAGACCCAGTACTTC
TRBJ2-7,many,TRBV4-2,NA,CASSQTGTGRGEQYF,TGTGCCAGCAGCCAAACCGGGACGGGAAGAGGTGAGCAGTACTTC
TRBJ1-2,many,TRBV29-1,NA,CSGGEGFYGYTF,TGCAGCGGGGGTGAGGGTTTCTATGGCTACACCTTC
TRBJ2-5,many,TRBV29-1,TRBD2,CSVAGGKETQYF,TGCAGCGTTGCGGGGGGGAAAGAGACCCAGTACTTC
TRBJ2-6,many,TRBV9,NA,CASSVWGSGANVLTF,TGTGCCAGCAGCGTATGGGGCTCTGGGGCCAACGTCCTGACTTTC
TRBJ1-1,many,TRBV7-2,TRBD1,CASSFRGSLHSSLGNTEAFF,TGTGCCAGCAGCTTCAGGGGGTCCCTTCATTCCAGCCTGGGGAACACTGAAGCTTTCTTT
TRBJ2-2,many,TRBV12-3/TRBV12-4,NA,CASSPTGTGELFF,TGTGCCAGCAGTCCCACGGGGACCGGGGAGCTGTTTTTT
TRBJ2-3,many,TRBV12-5,TRBD2,CASGLGSGGVSDTQYF,TGTGCTAGTGGTTTGGGGAGCGGGGGGGTTTCAGATACGCAGTATTTT
TRBJ2-1,many,TRBV7-8,NA,CASSSPLGYNEQFF,TGTGCCAGCAGCTCCCCCCTAGGATACAATGAGCAGTTCTTC
TRBJ2-1,few,TRBV7-6,NA,CASSLAPGLGSNEQFF,TGTGCCAGCAGCTTAGCGCCCGGACTCGGGAGCAATGAGCAGTTCTTC
TRBJ2-1,many,TRBV5-6,TRBD1,CASSWDPGQDYNEQFF,TGTGCCAGCAGCTGGGACCCGGGACAGGACTACAATGAGCAGTTCTTC
TRBJ2-4,many,TRBV29-1,NA,CSVFGGLAKNIQYF,TGCAGCGTTTTCGGGGGTTTAGCCAAAAACATTCAGTACTTC
TRBJ2-7,NA,TRBV5-5,NA,CASSPWTAKGYEQYF,TGTGCCAGCAGCCCCTGGACAGCCAAGGGCTACGAGCAGTACTTC
TRBJ1-2,many,TRBV5-1,NA,CASSLETSYGYTF,TGCGCCAGCAGCTTGGAAACAAGCTATGGCTACACCTTC
TRBJ2-3,many,TRBV7-8,NA,CASSLGVTDTQYF,TGTGCCAGCAGCTTAGGAGTCACAGATACGCAGTATTTT
TRBJ2-1,many,TRBV28,NA,CASSFRRGPYNEQFF,TGTGCCAGCAGTTTTCGGAGGGGCCCTTACAATGAGCAGTTCTTC
TRBJ2-1,many,TRBV24-1,NA,CATSDLRQHNEQFF,TGTGCCACCAGTGATTTGAGGCAGCACAATGAGCAGTTCTTC
TRBJ1-1,few,TRBV12-5,NA,CATSQGGDTEAFF,TGTGCTACCAGCCAGGGTGGGGACACTGAAGCTTTCTTT
TRBJ2-5,NA,TRBV7-2,NA,CASSSWGEETQYF,TGTGCCAGCAGCTCATGGGGTGAGGAGACCCAGTACTTC
TRBJ2-5,many,TRBV9,TRBD1,CASSLSGTGIQETQYF,TGTGCCAGCAGCCTCTCCGGGACAGGGATCCAAGAGACCCAGTACTTC
TRBJ2-7,many,TRBV18,NA,CASSPQFKLTYEQYF,TGTGCCAGCTCACCCCAATTTAAATTAACCTACGAGCAGTACTTC
TRBJ2-3,many,TRBV5-6,NA,CASSLGTGTDTQYF,TGTGCCAGCAGCTTGGGGACTGGTACAGATACGCAGTATTTT
TRBJ1-4,many,TRBV20-1,NA,CSARSGGGTNEKLFF,TGCAGTGCTCGAAGCGGCGGGGGAACTAATGAAAAACTGTTTTTT